This T cell receptor (beta chain) emerged from a study of post-analysis software for immune sequencing data. Study observations and caveats: When the samples were clustered directly with F measure, those that had been prepared in the same batch showed strong co-clustering. A significant reduction in normalized Chao1 diversity was observed in multiple sclerosis patients versus controls. In patients, TRBV5-6, TRBV5-1 and TRBV20-1 belonged to five TRBV segments found more frequently than in controls.

This clonotype appeared a single time. Its antigen remains unidentified. Unique-molecular-identifier-tagged TCR beta cDNA libraries were used. Roughly 0.5 million cDNA molecules were obtained from approximately 0.91 to 9.4 million T cells. TCRdb processed the PCR reads anew with MiXCR; each CDR3 protein has one entry. The sample lists about 820,000 distinct CDR3 sequences, approximately 53% seen once, with about 4.5% in the top ten. CDR1 and CDR2 from the germline V gene are MNHEY and SMNVEV (reference sequence). V lost 4 bases, J lost 3 bases, and 5 bases stayed unmatched. The CDR3 is 15 amino acids. Sample: blood. The clonotype was recovered from a girl between 10 and 17 years old with multiple sclerosis. V usage is TRBV27 and J usage is TRBJ1-1; 10 positions agree with TRBD1. Here the CDR3 reads CASSSSGTGDTEAFF. In DNA form, the CDR3 reads TGTGCCAGCAGTTCATCCGGGACAGGGGACACTGAAGCTTTCTTT.